The clone carrying this TCR beta chain was detected only a few times. Its antigen is unknown. CDR3 length: 14 residues. Trimming took off 1 base at V and 5 bases at J, with 10 bases between the two ends. The data were obtained in a study of T-cell memory formation after mild COVID-19. Study findings and constraints: Among clones peaking at day 37 in the second wave, SARS-CoV-2 specificity remained unconfirmed.

TCRdb reprocessed the 5' RACE reads via MiXCR and lists one record per CDR3 protein. The sample contains 350,000 to 450,000 distinct CDR3 sequences, 25% to 30% of which appear only once. This receptor was identified in an adult woman who had mild COVID-19 (a few samples of this study predate the infection). Cell type and time point are not known. The chain has TRBV12-3 or TRBV12-4 and TRBJ2-3; D might be TRBD2 (6 bases). Specimen: PBMCs or a T cell subset sorted from them (not recorded which). The CDR3 is CASSLGGVQDTQYF. The CDR3 bases are TGTGCCAGCAGTTTAGGCGGGGTGCAAGATACGCAGTATTTT.